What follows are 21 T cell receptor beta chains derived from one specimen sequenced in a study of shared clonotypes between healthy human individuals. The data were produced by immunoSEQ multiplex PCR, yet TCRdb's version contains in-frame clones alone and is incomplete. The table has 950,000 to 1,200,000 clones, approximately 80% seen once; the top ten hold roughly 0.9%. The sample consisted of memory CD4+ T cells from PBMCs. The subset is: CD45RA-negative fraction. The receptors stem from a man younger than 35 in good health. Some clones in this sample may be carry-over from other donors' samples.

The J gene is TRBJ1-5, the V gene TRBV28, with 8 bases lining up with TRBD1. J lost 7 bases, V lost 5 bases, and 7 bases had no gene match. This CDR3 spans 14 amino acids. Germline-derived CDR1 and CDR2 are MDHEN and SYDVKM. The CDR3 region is CASSAPGGAQPQHF. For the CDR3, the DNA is TGTGCCAGCAGTGCCCCAGGGGGCGCCCAGCCCCAGCATTTT.

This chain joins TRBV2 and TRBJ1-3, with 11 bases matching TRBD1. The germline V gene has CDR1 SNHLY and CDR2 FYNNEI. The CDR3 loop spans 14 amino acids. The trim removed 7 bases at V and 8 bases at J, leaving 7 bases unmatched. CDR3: CASNRDRGIDTIYF. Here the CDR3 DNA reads TGTGCCAGCAACAGGGACAGGGGGATTGACACCATATATTTT.

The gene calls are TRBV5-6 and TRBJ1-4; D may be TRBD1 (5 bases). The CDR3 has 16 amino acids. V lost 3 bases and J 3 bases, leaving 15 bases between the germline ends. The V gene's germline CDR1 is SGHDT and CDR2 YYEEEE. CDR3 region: CASSSRRDLSNEKLFF. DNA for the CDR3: TGTGCCAGCAGCTCGCGCCGGGACCTATCTAATGAAAAACTGTTTTTT.

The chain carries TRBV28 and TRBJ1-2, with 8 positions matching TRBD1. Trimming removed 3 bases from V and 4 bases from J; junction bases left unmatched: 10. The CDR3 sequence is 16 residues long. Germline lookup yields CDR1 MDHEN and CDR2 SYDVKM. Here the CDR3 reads CASSFPGQGIGYGYTF. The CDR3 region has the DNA TGTGCCAGCAGTTTCCCCGGACAGGGAATAGGCTATGGCTACACCTTC.

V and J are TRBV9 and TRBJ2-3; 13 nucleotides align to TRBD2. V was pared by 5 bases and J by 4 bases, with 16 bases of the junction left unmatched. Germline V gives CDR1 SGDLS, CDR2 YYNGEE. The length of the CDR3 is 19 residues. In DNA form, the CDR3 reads TGTGCCAGCAGACCAACCCACGGACTAGCGGGAGCTTTGCCAGATACGCAGTATTTT. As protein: CASRPTHGLAGALPDTQYF.

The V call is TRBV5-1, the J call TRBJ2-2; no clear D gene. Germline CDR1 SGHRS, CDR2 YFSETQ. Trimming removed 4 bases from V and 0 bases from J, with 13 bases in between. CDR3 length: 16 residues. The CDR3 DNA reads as TGCGCCAGCAGCACCATGACAACCCCGAACACCGGGGAGCTGTTTTTT. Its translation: CASSTMTTPNTGELFF.

CDR3 nucleotide sequence: TGTGCCAGCAGCGAACCATGGAACACTGAAGCTTTCTTT. Translated, it gives CASSEPWNTEAFF. The chain uses TRBV11-3 and TRBJ1-1; D not certain. CDR1 and CDR2 from the germline V gene are SGHNT and YENEEA. The CDR3 is 13 amino acids. Trimming left V 5 bases short and J 1 base short, with 8 bases between.

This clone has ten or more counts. CDR3 residues: CASSSGTATGTNTEAFF. In nucleotides, the CDR3 is TGTGCCAGCAGCTCCGGGACCGCCACCGGAACGAACACTGAAGCTTTCTTT. The J gene is TRBJ1-1, the V gene TRBV7-2; maybe TRBD1 (5 bases). The germline gives CDR1 SGHTA, CDR2 FQGNSA. The CDR3 is made up of 17 amino acids. V shed 4 bases and J shed 1 base, with 19 bases lying between them.

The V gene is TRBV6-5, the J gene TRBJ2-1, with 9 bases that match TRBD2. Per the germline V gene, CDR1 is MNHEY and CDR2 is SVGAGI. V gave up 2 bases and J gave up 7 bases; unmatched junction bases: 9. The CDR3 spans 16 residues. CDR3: CASSYSGSGSRNEQFF. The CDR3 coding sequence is TGTGCCAGCAGTTACAGCGGTAGCGGGAGTAGAAATGAGCAGTTCTTC.

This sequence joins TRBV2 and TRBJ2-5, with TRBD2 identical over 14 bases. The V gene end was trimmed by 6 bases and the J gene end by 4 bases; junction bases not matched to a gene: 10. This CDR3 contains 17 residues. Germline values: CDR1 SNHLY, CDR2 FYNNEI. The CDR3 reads CASSVGTSGSSSETQYF. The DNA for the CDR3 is TGTGCCAGCAGCGTGGGGACTAGCGGGAGTAGTTCAGAGACCCAGTACTTC.

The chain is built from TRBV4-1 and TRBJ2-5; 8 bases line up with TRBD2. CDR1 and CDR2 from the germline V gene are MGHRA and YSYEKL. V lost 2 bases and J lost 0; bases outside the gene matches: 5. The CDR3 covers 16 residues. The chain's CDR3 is CASSQKLADYQETQYF. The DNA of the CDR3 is TGCGCCAGCAGCCAAAAACTAGCGGACTACCAAGAGACCCAGTACTTC.

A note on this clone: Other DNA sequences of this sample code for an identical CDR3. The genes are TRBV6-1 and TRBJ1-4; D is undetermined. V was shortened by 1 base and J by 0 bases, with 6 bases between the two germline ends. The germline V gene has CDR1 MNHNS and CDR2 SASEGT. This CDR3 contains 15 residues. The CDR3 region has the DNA TGTGCCAGCAGTGAAGGGGGAGCAACTAATGAAAAACTGTTTTTT. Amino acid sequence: CASSEGGATNEKLFF.

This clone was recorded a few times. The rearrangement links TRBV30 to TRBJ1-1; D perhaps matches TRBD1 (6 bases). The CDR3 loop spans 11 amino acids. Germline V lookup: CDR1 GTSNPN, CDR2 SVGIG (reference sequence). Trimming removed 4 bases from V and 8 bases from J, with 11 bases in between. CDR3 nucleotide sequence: TGTGCCTGGAACGCGGGGACAGAAGCTTTCTTT. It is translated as CAWNAGTEAFF. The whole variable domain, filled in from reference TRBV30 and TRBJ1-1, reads SQTIHQWPATLVQPVGSPLSLECTVEGTSNPNLYWYRQAAGRGLQLLFYSVGIGQISSEVPQNLSASRPQDRQFILSSKKLLLSDSGFYLCAWNAGTEAFFGQGTRLTVV.

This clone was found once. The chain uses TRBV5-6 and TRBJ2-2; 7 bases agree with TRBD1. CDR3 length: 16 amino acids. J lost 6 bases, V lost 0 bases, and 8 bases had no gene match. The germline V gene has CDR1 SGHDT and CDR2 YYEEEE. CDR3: CASSLGTGVAAGELFF. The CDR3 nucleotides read TGTGCCAGCAGCTTGGGTACAGGGGTAGCAGCCGGGGAGCTGTTTTTT.

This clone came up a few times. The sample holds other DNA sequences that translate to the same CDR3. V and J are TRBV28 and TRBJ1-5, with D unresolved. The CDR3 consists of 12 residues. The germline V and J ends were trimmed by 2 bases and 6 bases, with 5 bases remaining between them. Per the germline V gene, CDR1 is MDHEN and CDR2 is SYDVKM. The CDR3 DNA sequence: TGTGCCAGCAGTTTAATGGGTCAGCCCCAGCATTTT. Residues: CASSLMGQPQHF.

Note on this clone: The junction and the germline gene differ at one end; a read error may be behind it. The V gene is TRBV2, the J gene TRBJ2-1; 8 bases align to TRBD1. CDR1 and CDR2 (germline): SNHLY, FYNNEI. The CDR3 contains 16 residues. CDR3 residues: CASRERGTGTYNEQFF. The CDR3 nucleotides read TGTGCCAGCCGTGAAAGAGGGACAGGCACCTACAATGAGCAGTTCTTC.

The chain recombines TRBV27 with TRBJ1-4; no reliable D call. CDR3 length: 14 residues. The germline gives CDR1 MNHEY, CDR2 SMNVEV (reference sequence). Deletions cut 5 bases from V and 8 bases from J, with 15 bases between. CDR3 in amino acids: CASSRRTLREKLFF. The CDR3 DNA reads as TGTGCCAGCAGTCGGCGCACACTCCGGGAAAAACTGTTTTTT. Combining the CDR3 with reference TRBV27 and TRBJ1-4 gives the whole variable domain EAQVTQNPRYLITVTGKKLTVTCSQNMNHEYMSWYRQDPGLGLRQIYYSMNVEVTDKGDVPEGYKVSRKEKRNFPLILESPSPNQTSLYFCASSRRTLREKLFFGSGTQLSVL.

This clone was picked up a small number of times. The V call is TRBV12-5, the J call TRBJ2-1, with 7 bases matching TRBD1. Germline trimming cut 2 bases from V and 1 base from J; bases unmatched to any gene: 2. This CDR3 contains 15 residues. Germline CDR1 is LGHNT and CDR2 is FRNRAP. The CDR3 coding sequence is TGTGCTAGTGGTTTGAGACAGGGATCCTACAATGAGCAGTTCTTC. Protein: CASGLRQGSYNEQFF.

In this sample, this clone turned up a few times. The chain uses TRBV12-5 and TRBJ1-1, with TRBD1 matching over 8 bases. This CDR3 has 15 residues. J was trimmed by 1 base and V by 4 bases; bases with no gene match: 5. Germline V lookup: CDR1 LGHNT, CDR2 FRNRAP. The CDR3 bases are TGTGCTAGTGGTTCTCCCGGGACAGGGAACACTGAAGCTTTCTTT. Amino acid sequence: CASGSPGTGNTEAFF. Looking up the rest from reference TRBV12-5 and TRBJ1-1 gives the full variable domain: DARVTQTPRHKVTEMGQEVTMRCQPILGHNTVFWYRQTMMQGLELLAYFRNRAPLDDSGMPKDRFSAEMPDATLATLKIQPSEPRDSAVYFCASGSPGTGNTEAFFGQGTRLTVV.

CDR3 coding DNA: TGCGCCAGCAGCTTGAGTGACAGGGCCTTTGAAGCTTTCTTT. Its protein product is CASSLSDRAFEAFF. V usage is TRBV5-1 and J usage is TRBJ1-1, with 7 nucleotides matching TRBD1. The ends lost 1 base at V and 7 bases at J; junction bases unmatched: 7. Germline lookup yields CDR1 SGHRS and CDR2 YFSETQ. The CDR3 contains 14 residues.

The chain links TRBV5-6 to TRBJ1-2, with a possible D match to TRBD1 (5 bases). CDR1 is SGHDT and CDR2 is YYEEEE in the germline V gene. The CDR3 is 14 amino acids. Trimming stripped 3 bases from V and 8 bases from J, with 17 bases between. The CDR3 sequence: CASSSGTWVWGYTF. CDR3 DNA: TGTGCCAGCAGCTCCGGGACTTGGGTTTGGGGCTACACCTTC. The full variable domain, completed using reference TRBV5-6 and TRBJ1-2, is DAGVTQSPTHLIKTRGQQVTLRCSPKSGHDTVSWYQQALGQGPQFIFQYYEEEERQRGNFPDRFSGHQFPNYSSELNVNALLLGDSALYLCASSSGTWVWGYTFGSGTRLTVV.